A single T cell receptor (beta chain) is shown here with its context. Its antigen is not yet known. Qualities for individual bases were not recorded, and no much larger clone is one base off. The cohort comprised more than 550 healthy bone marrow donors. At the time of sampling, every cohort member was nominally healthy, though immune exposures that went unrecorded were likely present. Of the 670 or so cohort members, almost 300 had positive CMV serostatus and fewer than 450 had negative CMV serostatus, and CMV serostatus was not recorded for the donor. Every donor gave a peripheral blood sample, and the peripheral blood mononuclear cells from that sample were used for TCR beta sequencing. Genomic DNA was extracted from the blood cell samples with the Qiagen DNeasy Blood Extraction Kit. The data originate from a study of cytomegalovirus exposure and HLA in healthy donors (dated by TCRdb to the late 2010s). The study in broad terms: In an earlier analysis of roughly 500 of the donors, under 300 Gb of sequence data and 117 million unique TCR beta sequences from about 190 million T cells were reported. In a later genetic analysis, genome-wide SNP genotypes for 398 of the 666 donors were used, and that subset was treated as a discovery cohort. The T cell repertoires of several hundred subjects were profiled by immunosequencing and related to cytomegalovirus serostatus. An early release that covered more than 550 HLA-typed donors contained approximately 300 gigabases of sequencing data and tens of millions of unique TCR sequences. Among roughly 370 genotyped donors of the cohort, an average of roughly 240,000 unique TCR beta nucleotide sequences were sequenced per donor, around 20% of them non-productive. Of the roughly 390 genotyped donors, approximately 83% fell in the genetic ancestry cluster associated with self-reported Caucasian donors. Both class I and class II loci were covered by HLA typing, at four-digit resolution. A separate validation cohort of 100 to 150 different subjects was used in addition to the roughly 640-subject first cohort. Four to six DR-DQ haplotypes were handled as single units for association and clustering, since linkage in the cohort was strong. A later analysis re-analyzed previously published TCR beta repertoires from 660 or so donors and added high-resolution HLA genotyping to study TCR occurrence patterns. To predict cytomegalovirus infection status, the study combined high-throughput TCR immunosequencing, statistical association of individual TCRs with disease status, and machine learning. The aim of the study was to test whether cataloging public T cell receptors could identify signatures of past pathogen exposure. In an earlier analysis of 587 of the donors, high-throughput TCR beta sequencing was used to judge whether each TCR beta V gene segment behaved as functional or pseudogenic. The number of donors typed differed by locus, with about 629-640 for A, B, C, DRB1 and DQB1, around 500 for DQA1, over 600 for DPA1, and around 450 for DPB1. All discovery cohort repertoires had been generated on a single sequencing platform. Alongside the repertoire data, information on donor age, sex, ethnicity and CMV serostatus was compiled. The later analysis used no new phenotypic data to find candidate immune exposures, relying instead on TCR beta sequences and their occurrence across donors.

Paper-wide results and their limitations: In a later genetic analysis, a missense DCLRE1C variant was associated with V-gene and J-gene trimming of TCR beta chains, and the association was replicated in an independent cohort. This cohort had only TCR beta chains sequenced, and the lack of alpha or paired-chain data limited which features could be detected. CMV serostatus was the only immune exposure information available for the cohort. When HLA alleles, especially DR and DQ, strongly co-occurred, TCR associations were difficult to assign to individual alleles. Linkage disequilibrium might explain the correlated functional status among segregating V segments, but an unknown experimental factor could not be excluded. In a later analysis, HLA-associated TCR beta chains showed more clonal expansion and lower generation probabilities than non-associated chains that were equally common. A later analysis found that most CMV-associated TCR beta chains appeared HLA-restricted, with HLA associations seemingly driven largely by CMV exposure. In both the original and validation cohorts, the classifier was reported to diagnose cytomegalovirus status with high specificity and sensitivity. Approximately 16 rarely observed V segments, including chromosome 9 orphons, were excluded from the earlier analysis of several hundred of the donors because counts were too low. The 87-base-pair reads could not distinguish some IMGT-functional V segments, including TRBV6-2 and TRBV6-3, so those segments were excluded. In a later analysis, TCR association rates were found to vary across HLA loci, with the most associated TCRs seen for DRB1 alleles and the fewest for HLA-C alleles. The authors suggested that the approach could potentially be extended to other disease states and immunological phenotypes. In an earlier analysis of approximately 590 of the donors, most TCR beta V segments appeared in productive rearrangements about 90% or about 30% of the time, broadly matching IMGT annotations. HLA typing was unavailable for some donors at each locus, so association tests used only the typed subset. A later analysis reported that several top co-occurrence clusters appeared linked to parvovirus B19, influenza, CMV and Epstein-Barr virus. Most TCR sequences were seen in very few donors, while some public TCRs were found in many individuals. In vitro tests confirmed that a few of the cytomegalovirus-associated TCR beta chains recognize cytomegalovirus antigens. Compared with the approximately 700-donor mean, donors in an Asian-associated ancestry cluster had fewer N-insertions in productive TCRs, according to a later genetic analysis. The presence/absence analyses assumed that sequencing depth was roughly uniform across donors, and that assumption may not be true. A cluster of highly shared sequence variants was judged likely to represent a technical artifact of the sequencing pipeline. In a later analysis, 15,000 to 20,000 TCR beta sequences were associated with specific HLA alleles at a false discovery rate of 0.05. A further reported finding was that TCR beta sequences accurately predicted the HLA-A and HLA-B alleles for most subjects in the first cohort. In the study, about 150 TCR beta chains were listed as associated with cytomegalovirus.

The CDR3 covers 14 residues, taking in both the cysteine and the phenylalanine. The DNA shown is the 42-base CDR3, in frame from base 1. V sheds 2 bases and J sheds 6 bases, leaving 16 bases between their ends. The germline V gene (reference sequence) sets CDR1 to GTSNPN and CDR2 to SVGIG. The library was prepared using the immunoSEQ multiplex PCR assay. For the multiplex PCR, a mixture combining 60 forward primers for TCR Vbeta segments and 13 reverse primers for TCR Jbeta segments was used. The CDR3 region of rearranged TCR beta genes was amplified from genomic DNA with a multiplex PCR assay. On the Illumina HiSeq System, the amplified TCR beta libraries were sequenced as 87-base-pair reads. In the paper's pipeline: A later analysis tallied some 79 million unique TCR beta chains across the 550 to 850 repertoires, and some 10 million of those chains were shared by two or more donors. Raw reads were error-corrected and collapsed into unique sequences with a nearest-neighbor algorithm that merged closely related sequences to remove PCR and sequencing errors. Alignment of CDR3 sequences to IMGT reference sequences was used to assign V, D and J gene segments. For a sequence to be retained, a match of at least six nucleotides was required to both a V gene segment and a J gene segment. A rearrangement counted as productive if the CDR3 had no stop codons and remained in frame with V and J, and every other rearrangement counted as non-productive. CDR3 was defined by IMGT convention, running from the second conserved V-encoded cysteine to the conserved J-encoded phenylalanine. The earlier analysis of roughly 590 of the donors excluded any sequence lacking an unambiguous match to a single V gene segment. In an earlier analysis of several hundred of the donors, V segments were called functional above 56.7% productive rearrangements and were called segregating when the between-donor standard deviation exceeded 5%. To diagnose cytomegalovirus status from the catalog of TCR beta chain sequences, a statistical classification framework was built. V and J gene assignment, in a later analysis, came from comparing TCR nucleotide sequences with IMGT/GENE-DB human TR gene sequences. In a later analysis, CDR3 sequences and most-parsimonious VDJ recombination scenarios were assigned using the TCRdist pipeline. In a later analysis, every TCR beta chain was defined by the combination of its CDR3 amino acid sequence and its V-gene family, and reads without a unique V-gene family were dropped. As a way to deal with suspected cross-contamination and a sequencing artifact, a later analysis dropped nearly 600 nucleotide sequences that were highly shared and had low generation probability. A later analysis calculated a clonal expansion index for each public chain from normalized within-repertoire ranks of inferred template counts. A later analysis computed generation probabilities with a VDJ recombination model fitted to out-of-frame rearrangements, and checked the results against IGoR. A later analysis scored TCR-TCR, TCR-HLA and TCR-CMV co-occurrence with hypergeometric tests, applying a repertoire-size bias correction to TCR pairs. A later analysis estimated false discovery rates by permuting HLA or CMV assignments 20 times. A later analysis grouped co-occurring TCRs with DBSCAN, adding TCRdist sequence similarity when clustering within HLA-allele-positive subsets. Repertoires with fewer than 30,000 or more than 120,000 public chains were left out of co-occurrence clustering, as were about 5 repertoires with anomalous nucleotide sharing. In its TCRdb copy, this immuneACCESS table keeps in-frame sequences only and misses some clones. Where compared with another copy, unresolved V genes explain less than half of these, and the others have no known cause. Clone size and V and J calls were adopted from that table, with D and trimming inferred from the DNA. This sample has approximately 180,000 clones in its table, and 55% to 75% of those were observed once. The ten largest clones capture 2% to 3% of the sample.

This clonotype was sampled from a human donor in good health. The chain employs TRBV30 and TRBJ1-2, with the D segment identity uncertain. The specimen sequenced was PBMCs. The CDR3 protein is CAWSYVASRHGYTF. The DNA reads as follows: TGTGCCTGGAGTTACGTCGCCTCGAGGCATGGCTACACCTTC.